The 9 T cell receptor beta chains in this list originate from one sample, sequenced in a study of Ad26.COV2.S vaccination and SARS-CoV-2 variants. Treatment indicated: around 19 received Ad26.COV2.S at low or high dose, single or two shots; about 5 received placebo; per-sample allocation not given. It was on day 63 after the first vaccine or placebo injection that samples were taken. Assay: immunoSEQ multiplex PCR; the TCRdb copy retains only in-frame clones and omits some. The sample has over 400,000 clones; about 88% are singletons. The material was peripheral blood, obtained in a trial of Ad26.COV2.S vaccine versus placebo. Receptors were obtained from a person between 18 and 59 years old who received the Ad26.COV2.S COVID-19 vaccine or a placebo.

V gene TRBV6-6 combines with J gene TRBJ2-3; D unresolved. The CDR3 is 16 residues long. V lost 2 bases and J 2 bases, leaving 14 bases between the germline ends. Germline V gene sequence: CDR1 MNHNY, CDR2 SVGAGI (reference sequence). CDR3 in amino acids: CASSYQWRGSTDTQYF. The CDR3 DNA follows: TGTGCCAGCAGTTACCAGTGGCGTGGATCCACAGATACGCAGTATTTT.

The V and J genes are TRBV25-1 and TRBJ2-1; 11 nucleotides align to TRBD2. Germline V gives CDR1 MGHDK, CDR2 SYGVNS. The CDR3 extends over 16 amino acids. V was pared by 5 bases and J by 3 bases, with 6 bases of the junction left unmatched. The CDR3 loop is CASSRTSGSYYNEQFF. CDR3 nucleotides: TGTGCCAGCAGTCGGACTAGCGGGTCCTACTACAATGAGCAGTTCTTC.

This clone has just one count. The chain is built from TRBV6-2 or TRBV6-3 and TRBJ1-1; D unresolved. This CDR3 has 15 residues. V lost 2 bases to trimming and J lost 4 bases, with 14 bases between them. Germline V gives CDR1 MNHEY, CDR2 SVGEGT. In DNA, the CDR3 is TGTGCCAGCAGTTACCCTGGAGTTTTTGGCACTGAAGCTTTCTTT. Its translation is CASSYPGVFGTEAFF.

The CDR3 here is CAITEEVGGELFF. CDR3 nucleotide sequence: TGTGCCATCACGGAGGAGGTCGGCGGGGAGCTGTTTTTT. The rearrangement joins TRBV10-3 to TRBJ2-2, with D possibly being TRBD2 (5 bases). CDR1 and CDR2 (germline): ENHRY, SYGVKD. The CDR3 is 13 amino acids. Trimming shortened V by 7 bases and J by 7 bases, and 13 bases separated the two germline ends.

The J gene is TRBJ2-7, the V gene TRBV7-2, with 8 bases fitting TRBD1. Germline CDR1 SGHTA, CDR2 FQGNSA. The CDR3 sequence is 14 residues long. V dropped 5 bases and J dropped 6; count of bases not matched to a gene: 9. Here the CDR3 reads CASSQGTGLGEQYV. CDR3 bases: TGTGCCAGCAGCCAGGGGACAGGTCTCGGCGAGCAGTACGTC.

This clone showed up just once. This CDR3 reads CASSWDKNIQYF. DNA for the CDR3: TGTGCCAGCAGTTGGGACAAGAACATTCAGTACTTC. The chain couples TRBV6-2 or TRBV6-3 to TRBJ2-4; TRBD1 is a possible D gene (6 bases). V lost 4 bases, J lost 7 bases, and 8 bases lay in between. The CDR3 consists of 12 residues. CDR1 and CDR2 (germline): MNHEY, SVGEGT.

The rearrangement links TRBV27 to TRBJ2-2, with D uncertain. Deletions cut 2 bases from V and 4 bases from J, with 17 bases between. There are 17 residues in the CDR3. Germline-derived CDR1 and CDR2 are MNHEY and SMNVEV (reference sequence). The CDR3 loop reads CASSLSPSALGTGELFF. The CDR3 DNA is TGTGCCAGCAGTTTAAGCCCCTCCGCCCTGGGCACCGGGGAGCTGTTTTTT.

Here the CDR3 DNA reads TGCGCCAGCAGCTCCCGGACAGCGACCTTCGGCAATCAGCCCCAGCATTTT. Translating gives CASSSRTATFGNQPQHF. The chain is built from TRBV4-1 and TRBJ1-5; possible D gene TRBD1, 6 bases. Deletions cut 5 bases from V and 2 bases from J, with 19 bases between. Germline loops: CDR1 MGHRA, CDR2 YSYEKL. CDR3 size: 17 residues.

The chain combines TRBV10-1 with TRBJ2-1, with D possibly TRBD2 on 5 matching bases. Trimming removed 0 bases at V and 9 bases at J, with 9 bases between. The CDR3 sequence is 13 residues long. Germline assignment: CDR1 WNHNN and CDR2 SYGVQD (reference sequence). In nucleotides, the CDR3 is TGCGCCAGCAGTGAGTCTAGCGATCGTGAGCAGTTCTTC. Its protein product is CASSESSDREQFF.